Below are 29 T cell receptor beta chains sequenced from a single sample in a study of human T cells and chemical hapten exposure. Via MiXCR, TCRdb re-called the RACE reads, giving one row per CDR3 protein. The sample holds 52,000 or so distinct CDR3 sequences; 9.9% are singletons and the top ten take approximately 9.9%. The time point denotes: pre-sensitization, week 0. The treatment: therapeutic diphenylcyclopropenone sensitization with weekly scalp DPC. The sequenced sample was whole blood, obtained in connection with sensitization to the hapten diphenylcyclopropenone (DPC). These receptors all come from a man in his forties with alopecia areata. Some clones in this sample may be carry-over from other donors' samples.

This clonotype was seen many times. The chain employs TRBV7-9 and TRBJ2-7; D is possibly TRBD2 (5 bases). The germline gives CDR1 SEHNR, CDR2 FQNEAQ (reference sequence). The V gene lost 0 bases and the J gene lost 6 bases, with 12 bases spanning the gap. The CDR3 is 14 residues long. CDR3 in DNA: TGTGCCAGCAGCTTAGCAGACGGGGTTGGCGAGCAGTACTTC. Protein product: CASSLADGVGEQYF.

This clonotype was counted ten times or more. The chain couples TRBV7-8 to TRBJ2-2; D is possibly TRBD2 (6 bases). CDR3 length equals 16 residues. The germline gives CDR1 SGHVS, CDR2 FQNEAQ. V lost 5 bases and J 2 bases, leaving 15 bases between the germline ends. The CDR3 reads CASSRDSFLNTGELFF. The CDR3 nucleotides are TGTGCCAGCAGCCGGGACTCCTTTCTAAACACCGGGGAGCTGTTTTTT.

Many counts were recorded for this clonotype. The chain carries TRBV18 and TRBJ2-3; D remains unclear. V lost 0 bases, J lost 0 bases, and 7 bases lay in between. Germline assignment: CDR1 KGHSH and CDR2 LQKENI. This CDR3 has 15 amino acids. In nucleotides, the CDR3 is TGTGCCAGCTCACCACCTGGCCAGAGCACAGATACGCAGTATTTT. Translation gives CASSPPGQSTDTQYF.

This clonotype has at least ten counts. The rearrangement joins TRBV20-1 to TRBJ2-1, with TRBD2 matching over 7 bases. The CDR3 is 15 residues long. Losses at the gene ends were 6 bases for V and 4 bases for J; bases not matched to a gene: 12. CDR1 and CDR2 from the germline V gene are DFQATT and SNEGSKA (reference sequence). Written as DNA, the CDR3 is TGCAGTGCCCCCGGCGGCGGGAGTAGATACAATGAGCAGTTCTTC. Protein product: CSAPGGGSRYNEQFF.

Many counts were recorded for this clonotype. The CDR3 sequence is CASSPLQGANYGYTF. The DNA for the CDR3 is TGTGCCAGCTCACCCCTACAGGGGGCCAACTATGGCTACACCTTC. This chain joins TRBV18 and TRBJ1-2, with TRBD1 matching over 9 bases. The J segment lost 2 bases and the V segment lost 3 bases, leaving 4 bases of the junction unmatched. Germline V gene sequence: CDR1 KGHSH, CDR2 LQKENI. This CDR3 comprises 15 residues.

The chain combines TRBV12-3 or TRBV12-4 with TRBJ2-7, with unresolved D. CDR3 length: 14 residues. V was shortened by 5 bases and J by 2 bases, with 13 bases between the two germline ends. CDR3 amino acids: CASSLRHLTYEQYF. Here the CDR3 DNA reads TGTGCCAGCAGTCTCAGACACCTGACCTACGAGCAGTACTTC.

This clonotype was counted many times. The rearrangement joins TRBV10-3 to TRBJ2-1, with D possibly matching TRBD2 (6 bases). Germline-derived CDR1 and CDR2 are ENHRY and SYGVKD. The CDR3 totals 15 residues. Trimming took off 1 base at V and 2 bases at J, with 9 bases between the two ends. CDR3 residues: CAISEWREAYNEQFF. CDR3 bases: TGTGCCATCAGTGAGTGGCGGGAAGCCTACAATGAGCAGTTCTTC.

This clonotype has a handful of counts. The gene calls are TRBV20-1 and TRBJ2-7; D is possibly TRBD2 (6 bases). Deletions cut 5 bases from V and 0 bases from J, with 14 bases between. There are 14 residues in the CDR3. The germline V gene encodes CDR1 DFQATT and CDR2 SNEGSKA (reference sequence). The CDR3 nucleotides read TGCAGTGCTCCCCGGGACTTTGCCTCCTACGAGCAGTACTTC. This translates into CSAPRDFASYEQYF.

The gene calls are TRBV20-1 and TRBJ2-3; 10 positions match TRBD2. Germline V gene data show CDR1 as DFQATT and CDR2 as SNEGSKA (reference sequence). The trim removed 6 bases at V and 3 bases at J, leaving 9 bases unmatched. The CDR3 runs to 15 residues. The CDR3 reads CSALFSGGRTDTQYF. The CDR3 DNA reads as TGCAGTGCCCTGTTTAGCGGGGGGCGAACAGATACGCAGTATTTT.

This clonotype occurred many times. V is TRBV7-9 and J is TRBJ2-1; TRBD1 is a possible D gene (6 bases). V was pared by 5 bases and J by 7 bases, with 18 bases between. Germline loops: CDR1 SEHNR, CDR2 FQNEAQ (reference sequence). This CDR3 has 15 amino acids. CDR3 DNA sequence: TGTGCCAGCAGCCCCCCAGGGGCCCGGACGAATGAGCAGTTCTTC. It is translated as CASSPPGARTNEQFF.

V is TRBV3-1 and J is TRBJ1-6, with no clear D. V lost 3 bases to trimming and J lost 7 bases, with 13 bases between them. CDR1 is LGHDT, CDR2 YNNKEL, per germline (reference sequence). The CDR3 is 15 residues long. CDR3 sequence (DNA): TGTGCCAGCAGCCAGGCAGGAACGGGCAATTCACCCCTCCACTTT. It yields the protein CASSQAGTGNSPLHF. The entire variable domain, with the rest obtained from reference TRBV3-1 and TRBJ1-6, is as follows: DTAVSQTPKYLVTQMGNDKSIKCEQNLGHDTMYWYKQDSKKFLKIMFSYNNKELIINETVPNRFSPKSPDKAHLNLHINSLELGDSAVYFCASSQAGTGNSPLHFGNGTRLTVT.

This clonotype has a handful of counts. The gene calls are TRBV10-3 and TRBJ2-7; TRBD2 might be the D (5 bases). Germline CDR1 reads ENHRY; CDR2 reads SYGVKD. The CDR3 runs 14 residues. Trimming shortened V by 3 bases and J by 4 bases, and 13 bases separated the two germline ends. CDR3 sequence (DNA): TGTGCCATCAGTGACGGGGATTTCAAGTACGAGCAGTACTTC. Translated: CAISDGDFKYEQYF.

The chain employs TRBV19 and TRBJ2-7, with TRBD1 matching over 8 bases. The CDR3 loop spans 14 amino acids. Germline V gives CDR1 LNHDA, CDR2 SQIVND (reference sequence). J gave up 6 bases and V 4 bases, and 8 bases lay outside the gene matches. CDR3 residues: CASSNGQGFGEQYF. In nucleotides, the CDR3 is TGTGCCAGTAGTAACGGACAGGGTTTCGGCGAGCAGTACTTC.

The chain has TRBV7-9 and TRBJ2-2; a weak D match, TRBD1 (6 bases). Deletions cut 4 bases from V and 0 bases from J, with 27 bases between. Germline CDR1 and CDR2: SEHNR and FQNEAQ (reference sequence). This CDR3 region has 21 residues. The CDR3 protein is CASSSGLIYRETATNTGELFF. The DNA of the CDR3 is TGTGCCAGCAGCTCTGGTCTGATCTACAGGGAAACCGCCACGAACACCGGGGAGCTGTTTTTT. The complete variable domain, with remaining parts taken from reference TRBV7-9 and TRBJ2-2, reads DTGVSQNPRHKITKRGQNVTFRCDPISEHNRLYWYRQTLGQGPEFLTYFQNEAQLEKSRLLSDRFSAERPKGSFSTLEIQRTEQGDSAMYLCASSSGLIYRETATNTGELFFGEGSRLTVL.

This clonotype has only a few counts. The rearrangement joins TRBV10-3 to TRBJ1-6; D is undetermined. The germline CDR1 and CDR2 sequences are ENHRY and SYGVKD. The ends were cut back, 9 bases at V and 5 bases at J, with 11 bases in the middle. There are 13 residues in the CDR3. CDR3 DNA: TGTGCCATTCGACGGAAAGATAATTCACCCCTCCACTTT. It specifies CAIRRKDNSPLHF.

This clonotype has just a few counts. V usage is TRBV28 and J usage is TRBJ2-2; D unresolved. Germline CDR1 is MDHEN and CDR2 is SYDVKM. The germline V and J ends were trimmed by 7 bases and 5 bases, with 14 bases remaining between them. The CDR3 is 14 residues long. The CDR3 DNA sequence: TGTGCCAGCAAATTGGTACCCCATACCGGGGAGCTGTTTTTT. Its protein product is CASKLVPHTGELFF.

The chain couples TRBV11-3 to TRBJ2-1; D remains unclear. Germline V lookup: CDR1 SGHNT, CDR2 YENEEA. The CDR3 runs 12 residues. The ends were cut back, 5 bases at V and 7 bases at J, with 9 bases in the middle. As DNA, the CDR3 is TGTGCCAGCAGCCCATCGCAGAATGAGCAGTTCTTC. Its translation is CASSPSQNEQFF.

This clonotype was picked up many times. This chain links TRBV10-1 with TRBJ1-1; D is unclear. The CDR3 runs to 14 residues. V was trimmed by 4 bases and J by 3 bases, leaving 12 bases between them. Germline CDR1 is WNHNN and CDR2 is SYGVQD (reference sequence). The CDR3 DNA is TGCGCCAGCAGTGTCGGCAGTTGGGACACTGAAGCTTTCTTT. It encodes CASSVGSWDTEAFF.

In nucleotides, the CDR3 is TGTGCCAGCAGCCTAACAACAGGGTTCCACGAGCAGTACTTC. The encoded protein is CASSLTTGFHEQYF. The chain uses TRBV11-2 and TRBJ2-7, with D maybe TRBD1 (6 bases). V lost 5 bases and J 5 bases, leaving 16 bases between the germline ends. The CDR3 extends over 14 amino acids. Per the germline V gene, CDR1 is SGHAT and CDR2 is FQNNGV.

This chain connects TRBV18 to TRBJ2-2; 7 bases line up with TRBD1. J lost 6 bases, V lost 6 bases, and 13 bases had no gene match. The CDR3 is 16 amino acids. From germline, CDR1 is KGHSH and CDR2 LQKENI. CDR3 in amino acids: CASSNAVTGIAGELFF. CDR3 nucleotides: TGTGCCAGCTCGAATGCCGTGACAGGGATTGCCGGGGAGCTGTTTTTT.

This clonotype was seen many times. The V and J genes are TRBV7-9 and TRBJ2-1; TRBD2 matches at 10 bases. After removal of 4 bases from V and 8 bases from J, the junction contained 8 bases not matched to a gene. Germline CDR1 is SEHNR and CDR2 is FQNEAQ (reference sequence). CDR3 length: 15 residues. CDR3 region: CASSSGLAEGHEQFF. The CDR3 DNA reads as TGTGCCAGCAGCTCCGGACTAGCGGAGGGCCATGAGCAGTTCTTC.

This chain connects TRBV12-3 or TRBV12-4 to TRBJ2-7; 13 bases align to TRBD2. Trimming removed 5 bases from V and 3 bases from J; junction bases left unmatched: 1. The CDR3 extends over 14 amino acids. CDR3 nucleotide sequence: TGTGCCAGCAGTGGGACTAGCGGGAACTACGAGCAGTACTTC. This translates into CASSGTSGNYEQYF.

Ten or more counts support this clonotype. This chain links TRBV28 with TRBJ2-7; D remains ambiguous. The CDR3 runs to 17 residues. V was cut by 8 bases and J by 2 bases, with 25 bases left in between. From germline, CDR1 is MDHEN and CDR2 SYDVKM. CDR3 sequence reads: CASGFGPSRSLTYEQYF. In DNA form, the CDR3 reads TGTGCCAGCGGCTTCGGGCCCTCAAGGAGTTTAACCTACGAGCAGTACTTC.

This clonotype has at least ten counts. The chain joins TRBV2 to TRBJ2-3, with TRBD1 identical over 9 bases. Trimming removed 10 bases from V and 4 bases from J; junction bases left unmatched: 6. The CDR3 has 13 residues. Germline lookup yields CDR1 SNHLY and CDR2 FYNNEI. CDR3: CANSRDRADTQYF. In DNA form, the CDR3 reads TGTGCCAACTCTCGGGACAGGGCAGATACGCAGTATTTT.

This clonotype was counted only a few times. The genes are TRBV7-2 and TRBJ1-2; D might be TRBD1 (5 bases). V lost 2 bases, J lost 3 bases, and 13 bases lay in between. The length of the CDR3 is 15 residues. The V gene's germline CDR1 is SGHTA and CDR2 FQGNSA. The CDR3 sequence is CASSLTTRADYGYTF. The CDR3 coding sequence is TGTGCCAGCAGCTTAACCACCAGGGCGGACTATGGCTACACCTTC.

This chain links TRBV18 with TRBJ1-2, with D possibly matching TRBD1 (6 bases). The germline V gene has CDR1 KGHSH and CDR2 LQKENI. The germline V and J ends were trimmed by 2 bases and 5 bases, with 15 bases remaining between them. The CDR3 sequence is 15 residues long. In nucleotides, the CDR3 is TGTGCCAGCTCACCAAATGGCAGGGGAGAATATGGCTACACCTTC. It specifies CASSPNGRGEYGYTF.

This clonotype was seen at least ten times. The rearrangement joins TRBV28 to TRBJ1-1, with no clear D. The germline V gene encodes CDR1 MDHEN and CDR2 SYDVKM. The length of the CDR3 is 14 residues. Trimming stripped 5 bases from V and 0 bases from J, with 10 bases between. CDR3 region: CASSPQTLNTEAFF. CDR3 nucleotide sequence: TGTGCCAGCAGTCCCCAGACGCTGAACACTGAAGCTTTCTTT.

This chain connects TRBV12-3 or TRBV12-4 to TRBJ2-7; D call uncertain. CDR3 length: 14 amino acids. V lost 3 bases and J 1 base, leaving 10 bases between the germline ends. The DNA for the CDR3 is TGTGCCAGCAGTTTTAGTGGAGCTTCCTACGAGCAGTACTTC. Amino acids: CASSFSGASYEQYF.

The table lists this clonotype with a few counts. V usage is TRBV11-1 and J usage is TRBJ2-7; D uncertain. V lost 6 bases and J 0 bases, leaving 15 bases between the germline ends. The CDR3 has 15 amino acids. Germline V CDR1 and CDR2: SGHAT, FQDESV (reference sequence). This CDR3 reads CASRPSYAASYEQYF. The CDR3 DNA reads TGTGCCAGCAGACCCTCCTATGCGGCCTCCTACGAGCAGTACTTC.